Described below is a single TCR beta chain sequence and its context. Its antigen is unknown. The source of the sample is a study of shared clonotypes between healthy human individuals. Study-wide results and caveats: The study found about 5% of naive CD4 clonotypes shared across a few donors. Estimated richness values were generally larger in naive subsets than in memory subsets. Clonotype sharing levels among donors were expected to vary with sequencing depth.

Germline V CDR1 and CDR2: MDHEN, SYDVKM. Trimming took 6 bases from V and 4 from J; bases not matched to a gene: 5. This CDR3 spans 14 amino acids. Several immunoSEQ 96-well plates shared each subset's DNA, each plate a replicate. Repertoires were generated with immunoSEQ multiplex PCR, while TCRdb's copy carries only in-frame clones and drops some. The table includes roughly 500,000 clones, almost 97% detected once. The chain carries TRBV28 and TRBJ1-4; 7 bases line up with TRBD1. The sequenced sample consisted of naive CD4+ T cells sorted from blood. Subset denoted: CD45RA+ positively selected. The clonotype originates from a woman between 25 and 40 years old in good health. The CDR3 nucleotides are TGTGCCAGCAGCTCGGGACAGCTTAATGAAAAACTGTTTTTT. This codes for CASSSGQLNEKLFF.